These 14 T cell receptor beta chains were all obtained from the same sample, sequenced in a study of T cells in Graves' hyperthyroidism and ophthalmopathy. Researchers amplified the TCR beta CDR3 regions from RNA transcripts. An initial round of RT-PCR targeting the TCR CDR3 relied on the HTBI primer set. TCRdb redid the calling of the multiplex PCR reads with MiXCR, one entry per CDR3 protein. The data show about 320,000 distinct CDR3 sequences, 16% seen once. Source material: blood. The receptors stem from a man under 40 with Graves' hyperthyroidism.

This clonotype occurred many times. CDR3 amino acids: CASSPNRNEQFF. Written as DNA, the CDR3 is TGTGCCAGCAGTCCAAACAGGAATGAGCAGTTCTTC. The chain is built from TRBV28 and TRBJ2-1; maybe TRBD1 (5 bases). The CDR3 has 12 amino acids. Between the trimmed V and J ends, which lost 5 bases and 7 bases, there was a span of 9 bases. Looked up from germline, CDR1 is MDHEN and CDR2 is SYDVKM.

This clonotype was detected ten times or more. This chain connects TRBV11-3 to TRBJ2-3; D not certain. Germline-derived CDR1 and CDR2 are SGHNT and YENEEA. Trimming stripped 1 base from V and 2 bases from J, with 10 bases between. The CDR3 covers 15 residues. The CDR3 sequence is CASSLVRESTDTQYF. The DNA of the CDR3 is TGTGCCAGCAGCTTAGTGCGAGAATCCACAGATACGCAGTATTTT.

V is TRBV9 and J is TRBJ1-2, with D possibly matching TRBD1 (6 bases). Germline CDR1 and CDR2: SGDLS and YYNGEE. The V end lost 3 bases, the J end lost 5 bases, and 8 bases lay between the germline ends. The CDR3 consists of 12 residues. CDR3 coding DNA: TGTGCCAGCAGCGCACAGGGATATGGCTACACCTTC. This sequence encodes CASSAQGYGYTF.

This chain uses TRBV20-1 with TRBJ2-3; D is perhaps TRBD2 (6 bases). Trimming removed 6 bases at V and 0 bases at J, with 16 bases between. The CDR3 sequence is 15 residues long. Germline CDR1 DFQATT, CDR2 SNEGSKA (reference sequence). The CDR3 coding sequence is TGCAGTGCCCTAGTACTAGCCCGGAGCACAGATACGCAGTATTTT. It is translated as CSALVLARSTDTQYF.

A few counts support this clonotype. This chain joins TRBV27 and TRBJ1-2; 7 bases agree with TRBD1. The CDR3 is 13 residues long. Trimming took 0 bases from V and 12 from J; bases not matched to a gene: 7. The germline V gene encodes CDR1 MNHEY and CDR2 SMNVEV (reference sequence). The chain's CDR3 is CASSLSTGKDNTF. The CDR3 DNA reads as TGTGCCAGCAGTTTATCGACAGGGAAGGATAACACCTTC.

This clonotype has only a few counts. The chain employs TRBV20-1 and TRBJ2-5; TRBD2 aligns across 7 bases. Trimming at V came to 6 bases and at J to 5 bases, leaving 15 bases not matched to a gene. The CDR3 length is 15 residues. CDR1 DFQATT and CDR2 SNEGSKA come from the germline V gene (reference sequence). The CDR3 DNA is TGCAGTGCCCCTTTTATGGGTGGGACTAAGGAGACCCAGTACTTC. Its protein product is CSAPFMGGTKETQYF.

About this clonotype itself: The junction and the germline gene differ at one end; a read error may be behind it. The V call is TRBV11-2, the J call TRBJ2-3, with 11 bases identical to TRBD2. The germline CDR1 and CDR2 sequences are SGHAT and FQNNGV. CDR3 length: 17 residues. CDR3 amino acids: CASSLLAGGNPRDAQYF. The DNA for the CDR3 is TGTGCCAGCAGCTTACTAGCGGGAGGCAACCCGAGAGATGCGCAGTATTTT.

With respect to this clonotype: It may be a read error: a sequence one base away is much more abundant. The rearrangement uses TRBV10-3 and TRBJ2-7; no definite D call. The germline CDR1 and CDR2 sequences are ENHRY and SYGVKD. There are 12 residues in the CDR3. The DNA of the CDR3 is TGTGCCATCAGTGAGTCGCCCCACGAGCAGTGCTTC. As protein: CAISESPHEQCF.

This clonotype was detected a few times. A much larger clone differs from this one at a single base, so this may be a read error. V and J are TRBV18 and TRBJ2-7; 7 bases agree with TRBD2. Germline assignment: CDR1 KGHSH and CDR2 LQKENI. The CDR3 spans 14 residues. The CDR3 DNA follows: TGTGCCTGCTCAGAGGGCGGGAGCTCCTACGAGCAGTACTTC. This encodes CACSEGGSSYEQYF.

In this sample, this clonotype turned up a few times. The genes are TRBV5-1 and TRBJ2-1, with 7 nucleotides matching TRBD2. The V segment lost 4 bases and the J segment 7 bases; nucleotides outside the gene matches: 14. The length of the CDR3 is 16 residues. CDR1 is SGHRS, CDR2 YFSETQ, per germline. DNA of the CDR3: TGCGCCAGCAGCCGCTCGAGGCTAGCGGATAGGAATGAGCAGTTCTTC. This encodes CASSRSRLADRNEQFF.

The gene calls are TRBV11-3 and TRBJ2-2, with D possibly TRBD2 on 6 matching bases. CDR1 and CDR2 (germline): SGHNT, YENEEA. The CDR3 loop spans 20 amino acids. The V end was cut by 5 bases, the J end by 0 bases, with 25 bases between. The CDR3 DNA is TGTGCCAGCAGCCAAGAAGGTCCGGGACTTAGTCGACCGAACACCGGGGAGCTGTTTTTT. Its translation: CASSQEGPGLSRPNTGELFF.

The sample holds many counts of this clonotype. The V call is TRBV7-9, the J call TRBJ2-7; D gene ambiguous. Germline-derived CDR1 and CDR2 are SEHNR and FQNEAQ (reference sequence). This CDR3 is built from 13 residues. The V and J ends lost 1 base and 2 bases respectively, with 6 bases between them. The CDR3, as DNA: TGTGCCAGCAGCTTAGGTTCCCCCTACGAGCAGTACTTC. Amino acids: CASSLGSPYEQYF.

This clonotype appeared many times. The V call is TRBV3-1, the J call TRBJ1-1; D is undetermined. Germline V gives CDR1 LGHDT, CDR2 YNNKEL (reference sequence). The V gene lost 0 bases and the J gene lost 1 base, with 9 bases spanning the gap. The CDR3 has 15 amino acids. CDR3 loop: CASSQDHNPNTEAFF. The CDR3 DNA reads TGTGCCAGCAGCCAAGATCACAACCCGAACACTGAAGCTTTCTTT.

The chain joins TRBV25-1 to TRBJ1-4; D call uncertain. Germline values: CDR1 MGHDK, CDR2 SYGVNS. Trimming left V 3 bases short and J 0 bases short, with 8 bases between. This CDR3 region has 15 residues. CDR3 amino acids: CASSEYSATNEKLFF. DNA for the CDR3: TGTGCCAGCAGTGAGTACAGTGCAACTAATGAAAAACTGTTTTTT.